The 4 T cell receptor beta chains reported below all come from one sample, sequenced in a study of human T cells and chemical hapten exposure. TCRdb reprocessed the RACE reads with MiXCR, giving one entry per CDR3 protein. The sample consists of more than 85,000 distinct CDR3 sequences, 8.5% of them appearing once. Documented time point: pre-sensitization, week 0. The sample's treatment: therapeutic diphenylcyclopropenone sensitization with weekly scalp DPC. The sample was whole blood, taken in connection with sensitization to the hapten diphenylcyclopropenone (DPC). The origin of the receptors is a man aged 40-49 years with alopecia areata. Some clones in this sample may be carry-over from other donors' samples.

This clonotype was seen a handful of times. The chain uses TRBV30 and TRBJ2-3, with 9 positions matching TRBD2. Germline lookup yields CDR1 GTSNPN and CDR2 SVGIG (reference sequence). The CDR3 loop spans 15 amino acids. V lost 4 bases, J lost 0 bases, and 5 bases stayed unmatched. For the CDR3, the DNA is TGTGCCTGGACGTTCAGCGGGAGGAGCACAGATACGCAGTATTTT. It translates to CAWTFSGRSTDTQYF.

This clonotype was seen a handful of times. The J gene is TRBJ1-4, the V gene TRBV4-3, with D possibly TRBD1 on 5 matching bases. Trimming removed 1 base at V and 8 bases at J, with 20 bases between. The CDR3 is made up of 17 amino acids. Germline CDR1 is LGHNA and CDR2 is YSLEER. DNA of the CDR3: TGCGCCAGCAGCCAAGGGGGCTGGGCTCTCGTTGGCGAAAAACTGTTTTTT. Its translation: CASSQGGWALVGEKLFF.

In this sample, this clonotype turned up many times. V usage is TRBV7-9 and J usage is TRBJ2-1; 9 bases line up with TRBD2. The CDR3 has 18 amino acids. J gave up 6 bases and V 5 bases, and 17 bases lay outside the gene matches. Germline assignment: CDR1 SEHNR and CDR2 FQNEAQ (reference sequence). This chain's CDR3 is CASSPPGGRGGPSNEQFF. CDR3 bases: TGTGCCAGCAGCCCCCCCGGGGGGCGGGGGGGTCCCTCCAATGAGCAGTTCTTC. Based on the CDR3 plus reference TRBV7-9 and TRBJ2-1, the full variable domain is DTGVSQNPRHKITKRGQNVTFRCDPISEHNRLYWYRQTLGQGPEFLTYFQNEAQLEKSRLLSDRFSAERPKGSFSTLEIQRTEQGDSAMYLCASSPPGGRGGPSNEQFFGPGTRLTVL.

Worth noting for this clonotype: Just one base apart from a much larger clone, this may be a read error. J is TRBJ2-1 and V is TRBV6-5; TRBD2 aligns across 7 bases. The CDR3 is 14 amino acids. CDR1 is MNHEY, CDR2 SVGAGI, per germline. The CDR3 loop reads CASGVSGPYSEQFF. The CDR3 DNA sequence: TGTGCCAGCGGGGTTAGCGGGCCCTACAGTGAGCAGTTCTTC.